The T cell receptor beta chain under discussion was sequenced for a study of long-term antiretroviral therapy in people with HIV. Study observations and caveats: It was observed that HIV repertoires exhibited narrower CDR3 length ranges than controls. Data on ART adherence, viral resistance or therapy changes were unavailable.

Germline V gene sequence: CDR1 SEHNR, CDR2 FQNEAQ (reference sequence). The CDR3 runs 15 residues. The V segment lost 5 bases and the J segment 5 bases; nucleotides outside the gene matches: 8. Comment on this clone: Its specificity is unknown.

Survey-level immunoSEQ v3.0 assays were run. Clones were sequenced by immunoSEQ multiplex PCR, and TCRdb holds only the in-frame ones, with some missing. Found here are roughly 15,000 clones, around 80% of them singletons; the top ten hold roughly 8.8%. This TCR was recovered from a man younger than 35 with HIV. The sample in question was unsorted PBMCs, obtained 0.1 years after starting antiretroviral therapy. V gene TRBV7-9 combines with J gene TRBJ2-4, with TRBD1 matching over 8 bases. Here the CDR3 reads CASSPLAGGQNIQYF. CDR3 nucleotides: TGTGCCAGCAGCCCGCTAGCAGGGGGCCAAAACATTCAGTACTTC.